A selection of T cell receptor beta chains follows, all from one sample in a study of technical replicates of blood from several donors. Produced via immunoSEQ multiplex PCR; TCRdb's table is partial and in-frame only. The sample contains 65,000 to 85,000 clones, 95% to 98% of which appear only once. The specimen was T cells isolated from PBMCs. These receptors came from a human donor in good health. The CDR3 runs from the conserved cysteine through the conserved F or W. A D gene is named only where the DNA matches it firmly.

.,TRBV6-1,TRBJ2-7,CASSEARGPLYGQYF,TGTGCCAGCAGTGAAGCCAGGGGTCCTCTCTACGGGCAGTACTTC
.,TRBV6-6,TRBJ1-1,CASSYEANTEAFF,TGTGCCAGCAGTTACGAAGCGAACACTGAAGCTTTCTTT
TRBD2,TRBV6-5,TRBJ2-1,CASRAGLADNEQFF,TGTGCCAGCAGGGCAGGTCTAGCGGACAATGAGCAGTTCTTC
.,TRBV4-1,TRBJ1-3,CASNEANGDTIYF,TGCGCCAGCAATGAAGCGAACGGAGACACCATATATTTT
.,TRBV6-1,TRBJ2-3,CASSEAGRSDTQYF,TGTGCCAGCAGTGAAGCGGGCAGATCAGATACGCAGTATTTT
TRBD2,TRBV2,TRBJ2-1,CASITASGSTRLSYNEQFF,TGTGCCAGCATAACGGCTAGCGGGAGTACCAGACTTTCCTACAATGAGCAGTTCTTC
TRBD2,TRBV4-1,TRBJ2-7,CASSQDPGLAGEKYF,TGCGCCAGCAGCCAGGACCCGGGACTAGCGGGAGAAAAGTACTTC
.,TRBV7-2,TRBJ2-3,CASSLLTDTQYF,TGTGCCAGCAGTCTTTTGACAGATACGCAGTATTTT
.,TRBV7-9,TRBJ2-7,CASSERVLYEQYF,TGTGCCAGCAGTGAACGGGTGCTCTACGAGCAGTACTTC
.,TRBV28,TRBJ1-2,CASTLRDNYGYTF,TGTGCCAGCACCCTGAGGGATAACTATGGCTACACCTTC
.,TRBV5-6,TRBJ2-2,CASSLLPVNTGELFF,TGTGCCAGCAGCTTATTGCCAGTTAACACCGGGGAGCTGTTTTTT
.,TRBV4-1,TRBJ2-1,CASSRLGGRDGNNEQFF,TGCGCCAGCAGCCGACTCGGCGGGCGGGACGGTAACAATGAGCAGTTCTTC
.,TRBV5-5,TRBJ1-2,CASSLGSGYYGYTF,TGTGCCAGCAGCTTGGGCTCGGGGTACTATGGCTACACCTTC
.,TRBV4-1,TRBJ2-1,CASSKTGYVPKAGSYNEQFF,TGCGCCAGCAGCAAAACAGGGTACGTCCCGAAGGCGGGCTCCTACAATGAGCAGTTCTTC
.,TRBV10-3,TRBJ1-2,CAISEAPGGESGYTF,TGTGCCATCAGTGAAGCCCCGGGGGGAGAGAGCGGCTACACCTTC
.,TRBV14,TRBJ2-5,CASSLASETQYF,TGTGCCAGCAGCCTCGCGAGTGAGACCCAGTACTTC
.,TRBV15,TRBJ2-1,CATSSSGASYNEQFF,TGTGCCACCAGCAGTTCAGGGGCGTCCTACAATGAGCAGTTCTTC
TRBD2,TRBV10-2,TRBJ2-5,CASARGGNQETQYF,TGCGCCAGCGCTCGGGGGGGGAATCAAGAGACCCAGTACTTC
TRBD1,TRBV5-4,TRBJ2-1,CASSYAMDRGPYNEQFF,TGTGCCAGCAGCTACGCCATGGACAGGGGGCCCTACAATGAGCAGTTCTTC
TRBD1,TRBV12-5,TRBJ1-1,CASGKQGMNTEAFF,TGTGCTAGTGGTAAACAGGGGATGAACACTGAAGCTTTCTTT
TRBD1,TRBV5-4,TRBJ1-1,CASSWGQVNTEAFF,TGTGCCAGCAGCTGGGGACAGGTAAACACTGAAGCTTTCTTT
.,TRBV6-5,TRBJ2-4,CASSYQGPRVQNIQYF,TGTGCCAGCAGTTACCAGGGGCCCCGGGTCCAAAACATTCAGTACTTC
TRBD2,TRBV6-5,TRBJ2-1,CASTSGGDRFF,TGTGCCAGCACTAGCGGGGGGGATCGGTTCTTC
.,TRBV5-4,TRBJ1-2,CASSLYRLPYGYTF,TGTGCCAGCAGCTTATACAGGCTCCCCTATGGCTACACCTTC
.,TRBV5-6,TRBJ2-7,CASSLAGVHEQYF,TGTGCCAGCAGCTTGGCGGGAGTCCACGAGCAGTACTTC
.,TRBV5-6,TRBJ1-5,CASSLREAQPQHF,TGTGCCAGCAGCCTCAGGGAAGCGCAGCCCCAGCATTTT
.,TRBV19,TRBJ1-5,CASSITIGGPNQPQHF,TGTGCCAGTAGTATAACGATCGGGGGACCCAATCAGCCCCAGCATTTT
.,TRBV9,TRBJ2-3,CASSVAKQGTDTQYF,TGTGCCAGCAGCGTAGCGAAGCAGGGCACAGATACGCAGTATTTT